The following is a T cell receptor (beta chain) sequence with its context. It lacks a known antigen. One base away there is no much larger clone; base qualities are not given. The cohort was made up of approximately 670 healthy bone marrow donors. At the time of sampling, every cohort member was nominally healthy, though immune exposures that went unrecorded were likely present. The donor was CMV seropositive and belonged to the group of 250 to 300 seropositive cohort members. A peripheral blood sample was provided by each donor, and peripheral blood mononuclear cells were used for TCR beta sequencing. The Qiagen DNeasy Blood Extraction Kit was used to extract genomic DNA from the blood cell samples. The library was obtained by the immunoSEQ multiplex PCR assay. The multiplex PCR relied on a mix of 60 forward primers for TCR Vbeta segments and 13 reverse primers for TCR Jbeta segments. The CDR3 region of rearranged TCR beta genes was amplified from genomic DNA with a multiplex PCR assay. The amplified TCR beta libraries were sequenced on the Illumina HiSeq System as 87-base-pair reads. For the original study's pipeline: Across the 600 to 700 repertoires, a later analysis counted 75 million to 90 million unique TCR beta chains, about 10 million of which were shared by at least two donors. To remove PCR and sequencing errors, raw reads were error-corrected and collapsed into unique sequences using a nearest-neighbor algorithm that merged closely related sequences. To assign V, D and J gene segments, CDR3 sequences were aligned to IMGT reference sequences. For a sequence to be retained, a match of at least six nucleotides was required to both a V gene segment and a J gene segment. A rearrangement counted as productive if the CDR3 had no stop codons and remained in frame with V and J, and every other rearrangement counted as non-productive. Following IMGT convention, CDR3 was defined as the stretch from the second conserved V-encoded cysteine up to the conserved J-encoded phenylalanine. The earlier analysis of some 540 of the donors excluded any sequence lacking an unambiguous match to a single V gene segment. An earlier analysis of several hundred of the donors classified V segments as functional when productive rearrangements were above 56.7% and as segregating when the standard deviation between donors was above 5%. To diagnose cytomegalovirus status from the catalog of TCR beta chain sequences, a statistical classification framework was built. V and J gene assignment, in a later analysis, came from comparing TCR nucleotide sequences with IMGT/GENE-DB human TR gene sequences. A later analysis assigned CDR3 sequences and most-parsimonious VDJ recombination scenarios with the TCRdist pipeline. In a later analysis, each TCR beta chain was defined by its CDR3 amino acid sequence together with its V-gene family, and reads without a unique V-gene family were excluded. To address suspected cross-contamination and a sequencing artifact, a later analysis removed roughly 580 highly shared, low-generation-probability nucleotide sequences. In a later analysis, a clonal expansion index was calculated for each public chain from normalized within-repertoire ranks of inferred template counts. In a later analysis, generation probabilities were computed with a VDJ recombination model fitted to out-of-frame rearrangements, and the resulting probabilities were checked against IGoR. A later analysis scored TCR-TCR, TCR-HLA and TCR-CMV co-occurrence with hypergeometric tests, applying a repertoire-size bias correction to TCR pairs. To estimate false discovery rates, a later analysis permuted the HLA or CMV assignments 20 times. A later analysis grouped co-occurring TCRs with DBSCAN, adding TCRdist sequence similarity when clustering within HLA-allele-positive subsets. For co-occurrence clustering, repertoires with fewer than 30,000 or more than 120,000 public chains were excluded, along with several repertoires with anomalous nucleotide sharing. Held by TCRdb, this immuneACCESS table contains in-frame sequences only and omits some clones. Under half of the omission traces to an unresolved V gene where checked; the cause of the rest is unknown. Clonal size and the V and J genes are those of that table, whereas D and trimming came from the DNA. The sample records about 200,000 clones, approximately 78% of which are singletons. The ten largest account for 6.5% of the sample.

Sequences SGHDT (CDR1) and YYEEEE (CDR2) are obtained from the germline V gene. The CDR3 numbers 15 residues from cysteine through phenylalanine. This entry keeps only the CDR3 DNA: 45 bases, framed from base 1. The germline V end is reduced by 0 bases and the J end by 2 bases; junction bases left unmatched: 2. The sample is drawn from a study of cytomegalovirus exposure and HLA in healthy donors (dated by TCRdb to the late 2010s). Some background on the complete study: According to an earlier analysis of a few hundred of the donors, about 180 million T cells yielded 120 million or so unique TCR beta sequences and roughly 280 Gb of sequence data. Among around 400 genotyped donors of the cohort, an average of roughly 240,000 unique TCR beta nucleotide sequences were sequenced per donor, roughly a sixth of them non-productive. All discovery cohort repertoires had been generated using a single sequencing platform. Roughly 5 DR-DQ haplotypes were handled as single units for association and clustering, since linkage in the cohort was strong. To decide whether each TCR beta V gene segment behaved as functional or pseudogenic, an earlier analysis of over 500 of the donors relied on high-throughput TCR beta sequencing. The study aimed to test whether cataloging public T cell receptors could reveal signatures of past pathogen exposure. The T cell repertoires of about 700 subjects were profiled by immunosequencing and related to cytomegalovirus serostatus. The number of donors typed differed by locus, with about 629-630 for A, B, C, DRB1 and DQB1, 522 for DQA1, 600 to 610 for DPA1, and approximately 470 for DPB1. The genetic ancestry cluster associated with self-reported Caucasian donors included around four fifths of the 398 genotyped donors. In a later genetic analysis, genome-wide SNP genotypes for about three fifths of the roughly 670 donors were used, and that subset was treated as a discovery cohort. HLA typing covered class I and class II loci at four-digit resolution. Along with the approximately 700-subject first cohort, a separate validation cohort of over a hundred different subjects was used. Donor age, sex, ethnicity and CMV serostatus were compiled together with the repertoire data. To predict cytomegalovirus infection status, the study combined high-throughput TCR immunosequencing, statistical association of individual TCRs with disease status, and machine learning. Rather than drawing on any new phenotypic data, the later analysis identified candidate immune exposures from TCR beta sequences and the way those sequences occurred across donors. A later analysis re-examined previously published TCR beta repertoires from roughly 650 donors and added high-resolution HLA genotyping to investigate patterns of TCR occurrence. An early release that covered some 630 HLA-typed donors contained approximately 320 gigabases of sequencing data and about 93 million unique TCR sequences. Overall study outcomes, separate from this receptor: The study gave a list of some 150 TCR beta chains associated with cytomegalovirus. Some IMGT-functional V segments, including TRBV6-2 and TRBV6-3, could not be distinguished by the 87-base-pair reads and were therefore excluded. Broadly in line with IMGT annotations, most TCR beta V segments showed up in productive rearrangements about 87% or about 30% of the time in an earlier analysis of roughly 590 of the donors. Compared with equally common non-associated chains, HLA-associated TCR beta chains in a later analysis were more clonally expanded and had lower generation probabilities. The sequencing pipeline was judged likely to have produced a cluster of highly shared sequence variants as a technical artifact. The presence/absence analyses assumed that sequencing depth was roughly uniform across donors, and that assumption may not be true. In a later genetic analysis, fewer N-insertions in productive TCRs were reported among donors in an Asian-associated ancestry cluster than the approximately 670-donor mean. While some public TCRs were present in many individuals, most TCR sequences turned up only very rarely across donors. CMV serostatus was the only immune exposure information available for the cohort. Correlated functional status among segregating V segments might reflect linkage disequilibrium, but an unknown experimental factor could not be ruled out. In a later analysis, several top co-occurrence clusters were reported to appear linked to parvovirus B19, influenza, CMV and Epstein-Barr virus. When HLA alleles, especially DR and DQ, strongly co-occurred, TCR associations were difficult to assign to individual alleles. Seventeen rarely observed V segments, including chromosome 9 orphons, were excluded from the earlier analysis of several hundred of the donors because counts were too low. A later analysis found that most CMV-associated TCR beta chains appeared HLA-restricted, with HLA associations seemingly driven largely by CMV exposure. Only TCR beta chains were sequenced in this cohort, and the absence of alpha or paired-chain data limited detectable features. The classifier was reported to diagnose cytomegalovirus status with high specificity and sensitivity in both the original and validation cohorts. In vitro tests confirmed that three of the cytomegalovirus-associated TCR beta chains recognize cytomegalovirus antigens. In a later genetic analysis, a missense DCLRE1C variant was associated with V-gene and J-gene trimming of TCR beta chains, and the association was replicated in an independent cohort. A further reported finding was that TCR beta sequences accurately predicted the HLA-A and HLA-B alleles for most subjects in the first cohort. HLA typing was unavailable for some donors at each locus, so association tests used only the typed subset. The authors suggested that the approach could potentially be generalized to other disease states and immunological phenotypes. Specific HLA alleles were associated with more than 15,000 TCR beta sequences at a false discovery rate of 0.05 in a later analysis. A later analysis found that TCR association rates varied across HLA loci, with DRB1 alleles showing the most associated TCRs and HLA-C alleles the fewest.

The receptor was derived from a woman aged 45 to 65 in good health and CMV-seropositive. The chain is encoded by TRBV5-6 joined to TRBJ2-5; TRBD2 agrees with 9 junctional bases. Sequenced: PBMCs. The nucleotide sequence is given as TGTGCCAGCAGCTTGGCCGCGGGAGGGCAAGAGACCCAGTACTTC. It is translated as CASSLAAGGQETQYF.